The rows below give T cell receptor beta chains drawn from one sample of a study of blood T cell repertoires in COVID-19. Profiling relied on immunoSEQ multiplex PCR, and the TCRdb table lists in-frame clones only, not all of them. The sample carries under 200,000 clones, approximately 85% recorded once. Sequencing used peripheral blood. The receptors were sampled from a woman in her forties or fifties with COVID-19, enrolled during active disease. CDR3s include the opening cysteine and the closing phenylalanine or tryptophan. D genes are given only for firm matches. The size of a clone is reported for some rows only, either as once, few or many, or as a class for expanded clones.

abundance | j_gene | d_gene | v_gene | CDR3nt | CDR3aa
- | TRBJ2-1 | TRBD2 | TRBV18 | TGTGCCAGCTCACCAGGTCCCACCGGGGGGGCCCTCAATGAGCAGTTCTTC | CASSPGPTGGALNEQFF
- | TRBJ2-3 | - | TRBV7-3 | TGTGCCAGCAGCTCCCTAGGTACAGATACGCAGTATTTT | CASSSLGTDTQYF
once | TRBJ1-6 | - | TRBV5-1 | TGCGCCAGCAGCCCAGGGGACGGAAATGGGAATTCACCCCTCCACTTT | CASSPGDGNGNSPLHF
once | TRBJ1-2 | TRBD1 | TRBV15 | TGTGCCACCAGCAGAGGGGACAGGGGCAACTATGGCTACACCTTC | CATSRGDRGNYGYTF
- | TRBJ2-7 | - | TRBV7-3 | TGTGCCAGCAGCTTATCCGGAGGAGCTTACGAGCAGTACTTC | CASSLSGGAYEQYF
- | TRBJ2-5 | TRBD2 | TRBV24-1 | TGTGCCACCCCCACAGCGGGGGGGTTAGAGACCCAGTACTTC | CATPTAGGLETQYF
- | TRBJ2-2 | TRBD1 | TRBV9 | TGTGCCAGCAACAGGGGCAACGGGGAGCTGTTTTTT | CASNRGNGELFF
few | TRBJ2-5 | TRBD1 | TRBV2 | TGTGCCAGCAGGACCGGGACAGGGATCACCCAGTACTTC | CASRTGTGITQYF
- | TRBJ2-1 | TRBD2 | TRBV10-2 | TGCGCCAGTACACCGGGACTAGCGGGGAACTCCTACAATGAGCAGTTCTTC | CASTPGLAGNSYNEQFF
- | TRBJ2-7 | - | TRBV29-1 | TGCAGCGTTGCGGCAGGGGGGTCCTACGAGCAGTACTTC | CSVAAGGSYEQYF
- | TRBJ2-7 | TRBD1 | TRBV6-6 | TGTGTCACTAAGGGGGACAGCTACGAGCAGTACTTC | CVTKGDSYEQYF
- | TRBJ2-5 | TRBD1 | TRBV27 | TGTGCCAGCAGACTACAGGGGGCCGGGGAGACCCAGTACTTC | CASRLQGAGETQYF
few | TRBJ2-7 | TRBD2 | TRBV6-2/TRBV6-3 | TGTGCCAGCAGTTACTCTCTAGCGGGTATACCTAGAGAGCAGTACTTC | CASSYSLAGIPREQYF
many | TRBJ2-7 | - | TRBV11-3 | TGTGCCAGCAGCTTAGGACTCGGGACTTTCAACGAGCAGTACTTC | CASSLGLGTFNEQYF
- | TRBJ1-6 | - | TRBV28 | TGTGCCAGCAGTTTATTAGCGAATTCACCCCTCCACTTT | CASSLLANSPLHF
- | TRBJ1-1 | - | TRBV6-4 | TGTGCCAGCAGTGACTCAAACAGGGTTTTTGAGAACACTGAAGCTTTCTTT | CASSDSNRVFENTEAFF
- | TRBJ2-3 | - | TRBV6-2/TRBV6-3 | TGTGCCAGCAGTCACGGAGATACGCAGTATTTT | CASSHGDTQYF
- | TRBJ2-7 | - | TRBV7-2 | TGTGCCAGCAGGCTCTACTACGAGCAGTACTTC | CASRLYYEQYF
- | TRBJ1-2 | - | TRBV9 | TGTGCCAGCAGCGCCAGGGGTCTGGGGGGCTACACCTTC | CASSARGLGGYTF
- | TRBJ2-1 | - | TRBV9 | TGTGCCAGCAGCGTAGCTCCCGATGGGGGCATGTACGGCAATGAGCAGTTCTTC | CASSVAPDGGMYGNEQFF
- | TRBJ2-3 | TRBD2 | TRBV3-1/TRBV3-2 | TGTGCCAGCAGCCAAGTCTGGAGCGGGGGGGCCCCAGATACGCAGTATTTT | CASSQVWSGGAPDTQYF
- | TRBJ2-7 | TRBD1 | TRBV19 | TGTGCCAGTAGTATGGGACAGGGCTACGAGCAGTACTTC | CASSMGQGYEQYF
- | TRBJ2-7 | - | TRBV3-1/TRBV3-2 | TGTGCCAGCAGACGCGGAGGGGTTAACGAGCAGTACTTC | CASRRGGVNEQYF
few | TRBJ1-4 | - | TRBV27 | TGTGCCAGCAGTTTATGGCGGGGTGAAAAACTGTTTTTT | CASSLWRGEKLFF
few | TRBJ2-1 | TRBD1 | TRBV5-4 | TGTGCCAGCAGCTGGACAGGGGGCAATGAGCAGTTCTTC | CASSWTGGNEQFF
once | TRBJ2-2 | TRBD1 | TRBV30 | TGTGCCTGGAGCCATAACAGGGGGCCCGGGGAGCTGTTTTTT | CAWSHNRGPGELFF
- | TRBJ2-2 | TRBD2 | TRBV5-1 | TGCGCCAGCAGCTCCGGGACTAGCGGGGGGTCGAACACCGGGGAGCTGTTTTTT | CASSSGTSGGSNTGELFF
- | TRBJ1-6 | TRBD1 | TRBV14 | TGTGCCAGCAGCCCGACGACAGGGGTAAATTCACCCCTCCACTTT | CASSPTTGVNSPLHF
- | TRBJ1-6 | - | TRBV30 | TGTGCCCGTGGGGCCGCCCGGACCCTCCACTTT | CARGAARTLHF
- | TRBJ2-2 | TRBD2 | TRBV7-2 | TGTGCCAGCAGCACACGACGGGACTATATAACCGGGGAGCTGTTTTTT | CASSTRRDYITGELFF
few | TRBJ2-7 | TRBD2 | TRBV19 | TGTGCCAGTAGTATGTACAGCGGGGGGGAAAACTACGAGCAGTACTTC | CASSMYSGGENYEQYF
once | TRBJ1-2 | - | TRBV29-1 | TGCAGCGTTGAATTAGGGCGGGCCGAGGGAAGTACACTCGGTGGCTACACCTTC | CSVELGRAEGSTLGGYTF
- | TRBJ2-3 | - | TRBV18 | TGTGCCAGCTCAACAGGTTCCACAGATACGCAGTATTTT | CASSTGSTDTQYF
- | TRBJ2-1 | - | TRBV5-4 | TGTGCCAGCAGCTTGGCCCAGGGGCTTGGGAATGAGCAGTTCTTC | CASSLAQGLGNEQFF
- | TRBJ2-6 | - | TRBV5-1 | TGCGCCAGCAGCGGAGACAGCTCTGGGGCCAACGTCCTGACTTTC | CASSGDSSGANVLTF
once | TRBJ2-5 | TRBD1 | TRBV11-3 | TGTGCCAGCAGCGCTAAAGGTGACAGGGGTGAGACCCAGTACTTC | CASSAKGDRGETQYF
- | TRBJ2-1 | - | TRBV6-5 | TGTGCCAGCAGTTACTCGCTAGGACTCTACAATGAGCAGTTCTTC | CASSYSLGLYNEQFF
- | TRBJ1-6 | - | TRBV5-4 | TGTGCCAGCAGCCTCGATATGGGGCTAGGGAATTCACCCCTCCACTTT | CASSLDMGLGNSPLHF
- | TRBJ1-3 | - | TRBV6-6 | TGTGCCACCCTCCCGGACAAGTCGGGAAACACCATATATTTT | CATLPDKSGNTIYF
- | TRBJ1-1 | TRBD1 | TRBV6-2/TRBV6-3 | TGTGCCAGCAGTTGGACAGGGGGGAACACTGAAGCTTTCTTT | CASSWTGGNTEAFF
- | TRBJ1-2 | TRBD1 | TRBV30 | TGTGCCTGGAGTCTTGGACAGGGAGGTGGCTATGGCTACACCTTC | CAWSLGQGGGYGYTF
- | TRBJ1-4 | - | TRBV9 | TGTGCCAGCAGCCCATTACAGGGTATAGGTGAAAAACTGTTTTTT | CASSPLQGIGEKLFF